This is a list of T cell receptor beta chains from one sample in a study of patients and donors after allogeneic stem cell transplantation. Each CDR3 protein is one row after TCRdb ran MiXCR on the RT-PCR reads. Seen here are 150,000 to 200,000 distinct CDR3 sequences, about 30% observed once, and the top ten hold 3.2%. The sample comprised blood, either unsorted or a sorted T cell fraction (not recorded which). Every receptor here comes from a human donor who was either an allogeneic HSCT recipient or a stem cell or donor lymphocyte infusion donor (not recorded which). It is not recorded whose cells these are; they may come from a transplant donor. The CDR3 runs from the conserved cysteine through the conserved F or W. D genes are given only for firm matches. Some rows have no size entry. The others give once, few or many, or a class for an expanded clone.

TRBD2	TRBV27	TRBJ2-1	few	19	CASSLTGLAGLSSYNEQFF	TGTGCCAGCAGTTTAACGGGACTAGCGGGCCTAAGCTCCTACAATGAGCAGTTCTTC
TRBD2	TRBV15	TRBJ2-7	-	17	CATSRDRTSGFTYEQYF	TGTGCCACCAGCAGAGATCGGACTAGCGGGTTCACCTACGAGCAGTACTTC
-	TRBV4-2	TRBJ2-1	-	20	CASSQEGDRRRTSSYNEQFF	TGTGCCAGCAGCCAAGAGGGGGACCGGCGTAGGACCAGCTCCTACAATGAGCAGTTCTTC
-	TRBV7-3	TRBJ2-7	few	14	CASSFLGGDYEQYF	TGTGCCAGCAGCTTCTTAGGAGGGGACTACGAGCAGTACTTC
-	TRBV6-2/TRBV6-3	TRBJ1-1	-	12	CASSLRRTEAFF	TGTGCCAGCTCGTTACGTCGGACCGAAGCTTTCTTT
-	TRBV4-2	TRBJ1-3	-	16	CASSQDRPFSGNTIYF	TGTGCCAGCAGCCAAGATCGTCCATTCTCTGGAAACACCATATATTTT
TRBD1	TRBV20-1	TRBJ1-4	few	14	CSASRTGGGEKLFF	TGCAGTGCTAGTCGGACAGGGGGGGGAGAAAAACTGTTTTTT
-	TRBV13	TRBJ2-1	-	17	CASSLGLGSLTYNEQFF	TGTGCCAGCAGCTTAGGGCTGGGGAGTCTCACCTACAATGAGCAGTTCTTC
-	TRBV28	TRBJ1-2	few	14	CASSWGRQDYGYTF	TGTGCCAGCAGTTGGGGTAGACAGGACTATGGCTACACCTTC
TRBD1	TRBV30	TRBJ1-6	few	12	CAWHRGHSPLHF	TGTGCCTGGCACAGGGGGCACTCACCCCTCCACTTT